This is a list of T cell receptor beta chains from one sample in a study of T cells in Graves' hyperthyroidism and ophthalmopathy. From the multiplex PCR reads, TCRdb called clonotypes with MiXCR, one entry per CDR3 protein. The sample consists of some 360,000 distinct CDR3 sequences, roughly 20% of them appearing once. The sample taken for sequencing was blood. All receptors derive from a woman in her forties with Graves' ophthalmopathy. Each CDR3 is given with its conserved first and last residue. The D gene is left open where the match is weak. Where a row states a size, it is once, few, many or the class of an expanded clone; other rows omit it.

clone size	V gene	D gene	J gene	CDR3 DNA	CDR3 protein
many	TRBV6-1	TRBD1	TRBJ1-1	TGTGCCAGCAGTGCGGGACAGGGGAACACTGAAGCTTTCTTT	CASSAGQGNTEAFF
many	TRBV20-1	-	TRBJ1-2	TGCAGTGCTAGAGAAAAGCGTGGCTACACCTTC	CSAREKRGYTF
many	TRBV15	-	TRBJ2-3	TGTGCCACCAGCAGAGAAGACAGTCTCACAGATACGCAGTATTTT	CATSREDSLTDTQYF
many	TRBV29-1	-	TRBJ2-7	TGCAGCGCCGGCGGGACCGGGGGTTCCGAGCAGTACTTC	CSAGGTGGSEQYF
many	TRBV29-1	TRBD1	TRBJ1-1	TGCAGCGTAGGGGGCGCGGGGGACACTGAAGCTTTCTTT	CSVGGAGDTEAFF
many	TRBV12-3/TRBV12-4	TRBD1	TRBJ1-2	TGTGCCAGCAGGTCGACAGGGGAAGGTGTTAGTAGCTATGGCTACACCTTC	CASRSTGEGVSSYGYTF
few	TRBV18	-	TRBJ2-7	TGTGCCAGCTCACCTCAAAGGGGCAGCGAGCAGTACTTC	CASSPQRGSEQYF
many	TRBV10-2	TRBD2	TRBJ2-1	TGCGCCAGCAGGACTAGCGGGGGCAATGAGCAGTTCTTC	CASRTSGGNEQFF
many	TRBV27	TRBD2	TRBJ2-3	TGTGCCAGCAGTCCGAGACTAGCGGGAGGCACAGATACGCAGTATTTT	CASSPRLAGGTDTQYF
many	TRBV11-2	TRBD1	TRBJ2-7	TGTGCCAGCAGCTACTTGGGCAGCTCGACAGGGTTCTCCTACGAGCAGTACTTC	CASSYLGSSTGFSYEQYF
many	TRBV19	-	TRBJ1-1	TGTGCCAGTAGTCGCGACCCACGAGATATGAACACTGAAGCTTTCTTT	CASSRDPRDMNTEAFF
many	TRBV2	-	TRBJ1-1	TGTGCCAGCAGTGATGACGAAGAAGCTGAAGCTTTCTTT	CASSDDEEAEAFF
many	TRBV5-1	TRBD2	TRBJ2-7	TGCGCCAGCAGCTATACTAGCGGGAGGGGGTACGAGCAGTACTTC	CASSYTSGRGYEQYF
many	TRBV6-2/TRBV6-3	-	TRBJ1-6	TGTGCCAGCAGTTACTCTTCTGGTCTCGAAAATTCACCCCTCCACTTT	CASSYSSGLENSPLHF
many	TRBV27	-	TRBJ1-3	TGTGCCAGCAGTTTAACATACTCCCCCGGAAACACCATATATTTT	CASSLTYSPGNTIYF
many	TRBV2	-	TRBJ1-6	TGTGCCAGCAGTGAAGACAGCTATAATTCACCCCTCCACTTT	CASSEDSYNSPLHF
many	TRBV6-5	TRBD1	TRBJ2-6	TGTGCCAGCAGATACCCGAGGACAGGGCGTTTTCTGGGGGCCAACGTCCTGACTTTC	CASRYPRTGRFLGANVLTF
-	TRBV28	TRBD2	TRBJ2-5	TGTGCCAGCAGTACGCCGGGACCGGGGGGAGAGACCCAGTACTTC	CASSTPGPGGETQYF
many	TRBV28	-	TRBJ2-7	TGTGCCAGCAGTTTAATCCCAGGGAGGTCCTACGAGCAGTACTTC	CASSLIPGRSYEQYF
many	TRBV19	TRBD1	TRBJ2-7	TGTGCCAGTAGAAAACGGGACAGGGACAACGAGCAGTACTTC	CASRKRDRDNEQYF
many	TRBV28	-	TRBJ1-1	TGTGCCAGCTACCCAGCCGGGGACACTGAAGCTTTCTTT	CASYPAGDTEAFF
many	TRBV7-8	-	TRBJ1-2	TGTGCCAGCAGCACCCACAGGGACAACTACTATGGCTACACCTTC	CASSTHRDNYYGYTF